The rows below give T cell receptor beta chains drawn from one sample of a study of identical twins. TCRdb ran MiXCR on the 5' RACE reads and lists one entry per CDR3 protein. This table holds about 890,000 distinct CDR3 sequences, 9% to 15% found once. The same specimen was also included in a second study, on yellow fever vaccine responses in identical twins.

Specimen: PBMCs. These receptor sequences come from a woman between 18 and 29 years old in good health. The CDR3 runs from the conserved cysteine through the conserved F or W. The order of the fields is V gene, J gene, clone size, CDR3 length, D gene, CDR3 protein, CDR3 DNA. D genes are given only for firm matches. Expanded clones are given a class, and other clones once, few, many or no size at all.

>TRBV12-5|TRBJ1-4|few|15|TRBD1
CASGPGQMDNEKLFF
TGTGCTAGTGGTCCGGGACAGATGGATAATGAAAAACTGTTTTTT
>TRBV5-1|TRBJ2-3|.|14|.
CASSSEVMWDTQYF
TGCGCCAGCAGCTCGGAGGTCATGTGGGATACGCAGTATTTT
>TRBV12-3/TRBV12-4|TRBJ2-1|many|16|.
CASSLADPRLGNEQFF
TGTGCCAGCAGTTTAGCGGACCCCCGGTTGGGGAATGAGCAGTTCTTC
>TRBV10-3|TRBJ2-1|once|12|.
CAIKAPGNEQFF
TGTGCCATCAAAGCCCCGGGCAATGAGCAGTTCTTC
>TRBV4-1|TRBJ2-5|few|16|.
CASSQSPTPGGETQYF
TGCGCCAGCAGCCAAAGCCCGACCCCAGGGGGGGAGACCCAGTACTTC
>TRBV20-1|TRBJ2-3|few|16|TRBD2
CSAQPSAGGSTDTQYF
TGCAGTGCCCAACCCTCAGCGGGAGGATCGACAGATACGCAGTATTTT
>TRBV6-1|TRBJ2-1|few|13|.
CASAGTSYNEQFF
TGTGCCAGTGCCGGGACATCCTACAATGAGCAGTTCTTC
>TRBV29-1|TRBJ2-7|.|11|.
CSVESPGEQYF
TGCAGCGTTGAGAGCCCAGGCGAGCAGTACTTC
>TRBV12-3/TRBV12-4|TRBJ2-5|.|16|TRBD2
CASSLGRAAGQETQYF
TGTGCCAGCAGTCTCGGGCGTGCAGCGGGGCAAGAGACCCAGTACTTC
>TRBV5-1|TRBJ2-2|many|16|TRBD1
CASSPLTTGATGELFF
TGCGCCAGCAGCCCTCTCACTACAGGGGCCACCGGGGAGCTGTTTTTT